This entry lists 5 T cell receptor beta chains sequenced from one sample in a study of cytomegalovirus exposure and HLA in healthy donors. The study ran its PCR with 60 Vbeta and 13 Jbeta primers. Generated by immunoSEQ multiplex PCR, the TCRdb table keeps only in-frame clones and is missing some. The data hold some 140,000 clones, with 76% observed a single time. The specimen was PBMCs. These receptors were taken from a man aged 35 to 55 in good health and CMV-seronegative.

This clone has just one count. This chain uses TRBV5-6 with TRBJ2-3; 8 bases are shared with TRBD1. The V gene end was trimmed by 5 bases and the J gene end by 1 base; junction bases not matched to a gene: 15. The CDR3 length is 18 residues. CDR1 is SGHDT and CDR2 is YYEEEE in the germline V gene. CDR3 loop: CASRPPRRGPTRTDTQYF. The CDR3 nucleotides read TGTGCCAGCAGACCACCCCGCAGGGGGCCAACTCGCACAGATACGCAGTATTTT.

The chain couples TRBV28 to TRBJ2-7; D gene uncertain. Germline V CDR1 and CDR2: MDHEN, SYDVKM. The CDR3 runs 16 residues. V was shortened by 4 bases and J by 2 bases, with 18 bases between the two germline ends. This CDR3 reads CASSSALYGTAYEQYF. The CDR3 DNA reads TGTGCCAGCAGTTCCGCATTATATGGCACAGCCTACGAGCAGTACTTC.

The chain uses TRBV7-2 and TRBJ2-1; no clear D gene. The V and J ends lost 1 base and 10 bases respectively, with 5 bases between them. Germline-derived CDR1 and CDR2 are SGHTA and FQGNSA. The CDR3 has 11 amino acids. This CDR3 reads CASSLGVEQFF. The DNA of the CDR3 is TGTGCCAGCAGCTTAGGCGTAGAGCAGTTCTTC.

J is TRBJ2-1 and V is TRBV4-1; TRBD1 agrees at 10 bases. V was clipped by 2 bases and J by 7 bases; unmatched bases: 5. The germline V gene has CDR1 MGHRA and CDR2 YSYEKL. The CDR3 has 15 residues. For the CDR3, the DNA is TGCGCCAGCAGCCAACGGGACAGGGGAGAAAATGAGCAGTTCTTC. Translating it yields CASSQRDRGENEQFF.

The chain couples TRBV6-1 to TRBJ1-3; D call uncertain. Germline V gene data show CDR1 as MNHNS and CDR2 as SASEGT. There are 14 residues in the CDR3. Trimming pared 5 bases from V and 2 bases from J, leaving 10 bases between. CDR3 amino acids: CASSRQTAGNTIYF. DNA for the CDR3: TGTGCCAGCAGTCGACAAACCGCTGGAAACACCATATATTTT.